This TCR beta chain was found in a study of regulatory T cells in long-lasting Graves disease. Study-wide points: Persistent patients shared more public clonotypes (approximately 2,900) than new patients (nearly 1,000). TCR diversity in persistent Graves' patients was below that of newly diagnosed ones.

For this clonotype: What it binds is unknown.

Time point reported: newly diagnosed GD, antithyroid drugs for less than 3 months. PBMCs were the source of the RNA used for TCR sequencing. To make TCR beta libraries, researchers used iRepertoire HTBI primers and Arm-PCR of CDR3 regions. TCRdb recomputed calls from the multiplex PCR reads with MiXCR, one row per CDR3 protein. The data contain 550,000 to 600,000 distinct CDR3 sequences, more than 15% of them singletons. These records were also assigned to another study, of T cells in Graves' hyperthyroidism and ophthalmopathy. This second report adds: HTBI primers were the set used in a first-round RT-PCR of the TCR CDR3. Among clonotypes expanded in thyroid above 0.001, most were also found in blood.

The source material was peripheral blood mononuclear cells (PBMCs), sampled at new diagnosis, from a patient treated with antithyroid drugs. The sequence came from a man between 18 and 35 years old with Graves disease.

The CDR3 loop is CASSRKSGGSTDTQYF. CDR3 coding DNA: TGTGCCAGCAGCCGGAAAAGCGGGGGTAGCACAGATACGCAGTATTTT. The rearrangement uses TRBV9 and TRBJ2-3; the match to TRBD2 covers 8 bases. The CDR3 is made up of 16 amino acids. The V and J ends lost 4 bases and 0 bases, in that order; junction bases with no gene match: 7. Germline V CDR1 and CDR2: SGDLS, YYNGEE.